One and the same sample provided the 20 T cell receptor beta chains below, sequenced in a study of CD8 T cells in ankylosing spondylitis. Each CDR3 protein gets one entry after TCRdb re-called the 5' RACE reads with MiXCR. The table lists a few hundred thousand distinct CDR3 sequences, 20% to 25% of them singletons. The sample consisted of blood, either unsorted or a sorted T cell fraction (not recorded which). The receptor set was obtained from a male donor with ankylosing spondylitis or in good health (not recorded which).

The chain recombines TRBV5-1 with TRBJ2-7; D not certain. This CDR3 spans 14 amino acids. Trimming pared 4 bases from V and 0 bases from J, leaving 11 bases between. CDR1 and CDR2 (germline): SGHRS, YFSETQ. CDR3 DNA: TGCGCCAGCAGCGGGTCCTCGAGCTCCTACGAGCAGTACTTC. This gives the protein CASSGSSSSYEQYF.

This clonotype was recorded a few times. V and J are TRBV7-8 and TRBJ2-2; 13 bases line up with TRBD2. The germline V gene has CDR1 SGHVS and CDR2 FQNEAQ. The CDR3 totals 16 residues. Trimming at V came to 5 bases and at J to 8 bases, leaving 8 bases not matched to a gene. The CDR3 region has the DNA TGTGCCAGCAGCGAAGGGACTAGCGGGGCTTTTGGGGAGCTGTTTTTT. It is translated as CASSEGTSGAFGELFF.

The chain joins TRBV9 to TRBJ2-1, with TRBD2 matching 9 bases. The CDR3 runs to 15 residues. Germline trimming cut 2 bases from V and 7 bases from J; bases unmatched to any gene: 7. Germline loops: CDR1 SGDLS, CDR2 YYNGEE. The CDR3 spells CASSVLAGLRNEQFF. DNA of the CDR3: TGTGCCAGCAGCGTTCTAGCGGGGCTGAGAAATGAGCAGTTCTTC.

The CDR3 loop reads CASSRLANEQFF. As DNA, the CDR3 is TGTGCCAGCAGCCGACTAGCGAATGAGCAGTTCTTC. The V gene is TRBV3-1, the J gene TRBJ2-1; TRBD2 matches 8 bases. This CDR3 is 12 amino acids long. Trimming removed 4 bases from V and 7 bases from J; junction bases left unmatched: 0. CDR1 and CDR2 (germline): LGHDT, YNNKEL (reference sequence).

This clonotype was seen a handful of times. The chain employs TRBV5-6 and TRBJ2-5, with D hard to call. The V gene lost 0 bases and the J gene lost 5 bases, with 11 bases spanning the gap. Looked up from germline, CDR1 is SGHDT and CDR2 is YYEEEE. The CDR3 loop spans 14 amino acids. The CDR3 loop reads CASSLAPGSETQYF. The CDR3 region has the DNA TGTGCCAGCAGCTTGGCCCCTGGTTCCGAGACCCAGTACTTC.

This clonotype was observed a handful of times. The chain couples TRBV7-9 to TRBJ2-2; D unresolved. Trimming pared 7 bases from V and 4 bases from J, leaving 10 bases between. Germline V gene lookup returns CDR1 SEHNR and CDR2 FQNEAQ (reference sequence). CDR3 size: 13 residues. In nucleotides, the CDR3 is TGTGCCAGCACTCATAGATCCACCGGGGAGCTGTTTTTT. Its protein is CASTHRSTGELFF.

The chain joins TRBV28 to TRBJ2-2; D is unresolved. This CDR3 has 13 residues. Trimming pared 4 bases from V and 6 bases from J, leaving 9 bases between. Germline CDR1 reads MDHEN; CDR2 reads SYDVKM. CDR3: CASSSTEAGELFF. The CDR3 DNA reads as TGTGCCAGCAGTTCCACAGAGGCCGGGGAGCTGTTTTTT.

The J gene is TRBJ2-7, the V gene TRBV4-2; weak D call: TRBD2 (6 bases). The V gene lost 4 bases and the J gene lost 2 bases, with 18 bases spanning the gap. The CDR3 has 16 amino acids. CDR1 and CDR2 (germline): LGHNA, YNFKEQ. The CDR3 bases are TGTGCCAGCAGCCCAGAACGGGGGACGGAGACCTACGAGCAGTACTTC. This encodes CASSPERGTETYEQYF.

The chain recombines TRBV11-2 with TRBJ1-2; 7 bases align to TRBD1. The J segment lost 3 bases and the V segment lost 7 bases, leaving 2 bases of the junction unmatched. The CDR3 consists of 12 residues. Germline-derived CDR1 and CDR2 are SGHAT and FQNNGV. CDR3 region: CASNDRDYGYTF. CDR3 DNA sequence: TGTGCCAGCAACGACAGGGACTATGGCTACACCTTC.

This clonotype was seen at least ten times. The chain joins TRBV20-1 to TRBJ2-1; 10 nucleotides line up with TRBD2. V lost 0 bases and J lost 8; bases outside the gene matches: 16. Looked up from germline, CDR1 is DFQATT and CDR2 is SNEGSKA (reference sequence). CDR3 length equals 18 residues. The CDR3, as DNA: TGCAGTGCTAGAGATCGAGCGGGGGGGCGGTATCTCTTACATGAGCAGTTCTTC. This codes for CSARDRAGGRYLLHEQFF.

This clonotype was counted a few times. This sequence joins TRBV27 and TRBJ2-7; D perhaps matches TRBD2 (5 bases). V lost 3 bases and J lost 2, with 8 bases in between. CDR1 and CDR2 (germline): MNHEY, SMNVEV (reference sequence). The CDR3 totals 13 residues. This chain's CDR3 is CASSFDGAYEQYF. DNA for the CDR3: TGTGCCAGCAGTTTTGACGGGGCCTACGAGCAGTACTTC.

V gene TRBV2 combines with J gene TRBJ2-3; D is unresolved. Between the trimmed V and J ends, which lost 10 bases and 5 bases, there was a span of 7 bases. This CDR3 has 10 residues. From germline, CDR1 is SNHLY and CDR2 FYNNEI. CDR3 DNA sequence: TGTGCCACCCTGGGAGATACGCAGTATTTT. It is translated as CATLGDTQYF.

The chain employs TRBV12-3 or TRBV12-4 and TRBJ2-3; TRBD1 matches at 9 bases. Losses at the gene ends were 4 bases for V and 5 bases for J; bases not matched to a gene: 7. CDR3 size: 15 residues. The DNA of the CDR3 is TGTGCCAGCAGTTCCCCGGGACAGGGAAAAGATACGCAGTATTTT. It encodes CASSSPGQGKDTQYF.

This clonotype was found a few times. V gene TRBV7-9 combines with J gene TRBJ2-1; D unresolved. CDR1 is SEHNR and CDR2 is FQNEAQ in the germline V gene (reference sequence). This CDR3 is 14 amino acids long. Trimming stripped 2 bases from V and 5 bases from J, with 10 bases between. This CDR3 is CASSLSPPHNEQFF. DNA of the CDR3: TGTGCCAGCAGCTTATCCCCACCTCACAATGAGCAGTTCTTC. The full variable domain, in which reference TRBV7-9 and TRBJ2-1 provide the parts outside the CDR3, is DTGVSQNPRHKITKRGQNVTFRCDPISEHNRLYWYRQTLGQGPEFLTYFQNEAQLEKSRLLSDRFSAERPKGSFSTLEIQRTEQGDSAMYLCASSLSPPHNEQFFGPGTRLTVL.

The V call is TRBV24-1, the J call TRBJ2-7; 7 bases align to TRBD1. CDR3 length: 13 residues. J was trimmed by 3 bases and V by 9 bases; bases with no gene match: 7. Germline V gene data show CDR1 as KGHDR and CDR2 as SFDVKD. CDR3 loop: CATRGAGGYEQYF. CDR3 DNA: TGTGCCACCCGTGGGGCAGGGGGCTACGAGCAGTACTTC.

The rearrangement joins TRBV30 to TRBJ2-5; a possible D gene is TRBD2 (5 bases). From germline, CDR1 is GTSNPN and CDR2 SVGIG (reference sequence). This CDR3 comprises 12 residues. V gave up 2 bases and J gave up 3 bases, with 7 bases separating them. This CDR3 reads CAWSWEKETQYF. CDR3 nucleotide sequence: TGTGCCTGGAGTTGGGAGAAAGAGACCCAGTACTTC.

The chain employs TRBV4-1 and TRBJ2-7; no reliable D call. Trimming removed 1 base at V and 3 bases at J, with 10 bases between. The length of the CDR3 is 14 residues. CDR1 MGHRA and CDR2 YSYEKL come from the germline V gene. CDR3 sequence reads: CASSQGATLYEQYF. DNA for the CDR3: TGCGCCAGCAGCCAAGGGGCTACCCTCTACGAGCAGTACTTC.

The chain combines TRBV7-9 with TRBJ2-3; D is uncertain. Trimming pared 4 bases from V and 2 bases from J, leaving 13 bases between. CDR1 is SEHNR and CDR2 is FQNEAQ in the germline V gene (reference sequence). The CDR3 is made up of 15 amino acids. CDR3 residues: CASSWAVDPTDTQYF. The CDR3 region has the DNA TGTGCCAGCAGCTGGGCAGTGGACCCCACAGATACGCAGTATTTT.

This clonotype was picked up a small number of times. The V gene is TRBV20-1, the J gene TRBJ2-5; 9 bases map to TRBD1. With V trimmed by 5 bases and J by 4 bases, 11 bases remained unmatched. The CDR3 sequence is 15 residues long. Germline V gene data show CDR1 as DFQATT and CDR2 as SNEGSKA (reference sequence). The CDR3, as DNA: TGCAGTGCTGAAAGTTGGGACAGGGCTGGAGAGACCCAGTACTTC. As protein: CSAESWDRAGETQYF.

There are a few counts of this clonotype. The chain has TRBV30 and TRBJ2-7; tentative D call: TRBD1 (6 bases). Trimming removed 4 bases from V and 3 bases from J, with 13 bases in between. Germline V gene lookup returns CDR1 GTSNPN and CDR2 SVGIG (reference sequence). The length of the CDR3 is 13 residues. CDR3 bases: TGTGCCTGGATGGGGCAGGGGAGCTACGAGCAGTACTTC. It codes for CAWMGQGSYEQYF.